Shown below are 28 T cell receptor beta chains from a single sample sequenced in a study of blood T cells in healthy people across ages. A second roughly 7 to 11 cycle PCR used barcoded and J-beta primers. TCRdb ran MiXCR on the 5' RACE reads and lists one entry per CDR3 protein. The table shows 800,000 to 950,000 distinct CDR3 sequences, with 25% to 35% occurring only once. The data also belong to a second study, concerning T cells of mothers and their children.

Sequenced material: blood. The receptors were sampled from a woman aged 40 to 49 in good health.

Here the CDR3 DNA reads TGTGCCAGCAGTTTTGTCTTTCAGAAGGCGAGCTCCTATAATTCACCCCTCCACTTT. As protein: CASSFVFQKASSYNSPLHF. This chain connects TRBV12-3 or TRBV12-4 to TRBJ1-6; D remains ambiguous. There are 19 residues in the CDR3. V was clipped by 3 bases and J by 0 bases, with 18 bases between them.

The chain couples TRBV2 to TRBJ1-2, with D unresolved. CDR1 and CDR2 (germline): SNHLY, FYNNEI. Trimming left V 6 bases short and J 3 bases short, with 8 bases between. The CDR3 is 12 residues long. The CDR3 DNA reads TGTGCCAGCAGCGACACTCACTATGGCTACACCTTC. This encodes CASSDTHYGYTF.

This chain connects TRBV25-1 to TRBJ1-2, with 10 positions matching TRBD1. CDR1 and CDR2 from the germline V gene are MGHDK and SYGVNS. V was pared by 4 bases and J by 0 bases, with 5 bases of the junction left unmatched. The CDR3 spans 16 residues. This CDR3 reads CASSAGTGASNYGYTF. CDR3 DNA: TGTGCCAGCAGTGCCGGGACAGGGGCCTCTAACTATGGCTACACCTTC.

This clonotype was counted between two and nine times. V gene TRBV27 combines with J gene TRBJ1-2; possible D gene TRBD1, 6 bases. Germline loops: CDR1 MNHEY, CDR2 SMNVEV (reference sequence). Trimming removed 1 base at V and 3 bases at J, with 12 bases between. The CDR3 is 15 amino acids. The CDR3 loop reads CASSLYGRGYYGYTF. DNA for the CDR3: TGTGCCAGCAGTTTATATGGTAGGGGGTACTATGGCTACACCTTC.

In this sample, this clonotype turned up a few times. The rearrangement uses TRBV12-3 or TRBV12-4 and TRBJ2-6; a possible D gene is TRBD1 (6 bases). The CDR3 spans 17 residues. V was pared by 6 bases and J by 0 bases, with 15 bases between. CDR3 region: CASSKLPGASGANVLTF. CDR3 DNA: TGTGCCAGCAGCAAGTTACCAGGGGCCTCTGGGGCCAACGTCCTGACTTTC.

The V gene is TRBV6-2 or TRBV6-3, the J gene TRBJ2-7; D ambiguous. Germline V CDR1 and CDR2: MNHEY, SVGEGT. V lost 2 bases and J lost 4, with 18 bases in between. The CDR3 has 16 residues. CDR3 coding DNA: TGTGCCAGCAGTTACGGAATTACCCAATCGAGTTACGAGCAGTACTTC. Protein sequence: CASSYGITQSSYEQYF.

This clonotype was observed at least ten times. The chain couples TRBV7-2 to TRBJ2-7; 12 bases are a match to TRBD2. The V gene's germline CDR1 is SGHTA and CDR2 FQGNSA. The J segment lost 6 bases and the V segment lost 5 bases, leaving 11 bases of the junction unmatched. The CDR3 spans 16 residues. CDR3: CASSAGTSGRPGEQYF. The CDR3 DNA sequence: TGTGCCAGCAGCGCAGGGACTAGCGGGCGCCCGGGCGAGCAGTACTTC. Combining the CDR3 with reference TRBV7-2 and TRBJ2-7 gives the whole variable domain GAGVSQSPSNKVTEKGKDVELRCDPISGHTALYWYRQSLGQGLEFLIYFQGNSAPDKSGLPSDRFSAERTGGSVSTLTIQRTQQEDSAVYLCASSAGTSGRPGEQYFGPGTRLTVT.

This clonotype was recorded at least ten times. V gene TRBV20-1 combines with J gene TRBJ2-3; D gene unclear. The CDR3 is 14 residues long. Germline V lookup: CDR1 DFQATT, CDR2 SNEGSKA (reference sequence). V was cut by 1 base and J by 1 base, with 9 bases left in between. The CDR3 spells CSARAPFGTDTQYF. Written as DNA, the CDR3 is TGCAGTGCTAGAGCCCCCTTTGGCACAGATACGCAGTATTTT.

This clonotype has a count of ten or more. The chain joins TRBV28 to TRBJ2-5, with a possible D match to TRBD2 (5 bases). V gave up 8 bases and J gave up 4 bases, with 11 bases separating them. The CDR3 totals 12 residues. Germline loops: CDR1 MDHEN, CDR2 SYDVKM. CDR3 nucleotides: TGTGCCAGCGGAGGAGTGGGAGAGACCCAGTACTTC. Translation gives CASGGVGETQYF.

This clonotype was detected many times. This chain connects TRBV4-3 to TRBJ2-4, with D perhaps being TRBD1 or TRBD2 (5 bases each). Germline V gene data show CDR1 as LGHNA and CDR2 as YSLEER. Deletions cut 7 bases from V and 0 bases from J, with 10 bases between. CDR3 length equals 14 residues. The CDR3 DNA is TGCGCCAGCACGAGGGGAGTAGCCAAAAACATTCAGTACTTC. Protein: CASTRGVAKNIQYF.

In this sample, this clonotype turned up many times. This chain connects TRBV6-5 to TRBJ2-1; maybe TRBD1 (5 bases). The germline CDR1 and CDR2 sequences are MNHEY and SVGAGI. Trimming took 6 bases from V and 11 from J, leaving 14 bases between them. The CDR3 runs to 12 residues. The CDR3 loop reads CASSEVGQKQFF. The DNA for the CDR3 is TGTGCCAGCAGCGAGGTGGGGCAGAAGCAGTTCTTC.

This chain joins TRBV18 and TRBJ2-4; D is unclear. Germline CDR1 and CDR2: KGHSH and LQKENI. CDR3 length equals 14 residues. Trimming pared 0 bases from V and 13 bases from J, leaving 16 bases between. In DNA form, the CDR3 reads TGTGCCAGCTCACCACCGAGCTCCTACAATGAGCAGTACTTC. Amino acids: CASSPPSSYNEQYF.

The chain links TRBV2 to TRBJ1-2, with 7 bases aligning to TRBD1. This CDR3 is built from 14 residues. Unmatched junction bases numbered 5, after V lost 6 bases and J lost 1 base. CDR1 and CDR2 (germline): SNHLY, FYNNEI. The DNA of the CDR3 is TGTGCCAGCAGAGCGACAGGGAATAACTATGGCTACACCTTC. As protein: CASRATGNNYGYTF.

This clonotype was seen a few times. The rearrangement uses TRBV3-1 and TRBJ2-1; possible D gene TRBD2, 7 bases. Germline CDR1 LGHDT, CDR2 YNNKEL (reference sequence). V was clipped by 3 bases and J by 0 bases, with 15 bases between them. CDR3 length: 17 amino acids. The CDR3 DNA sequence: TGTGCCAGCAGCCATTGGGGGGGCGGCTCCTCCTACAATGAGCAGTTCTTC. Its protein product is CASSHWGGGSSYNEQFF.

This clonotype was counted at least ten times. V and J are TRBV12-3 or TRBV12-4 and TRBJ1-5; no clear D gene. V was shortened by 3 bases and J by 4 bases, with 16 bases between the two germline ends. The CDR3 has 16 amino acids. DNA of the CDR3: TGTGCCAGCAGTTTTTCGGCGGCCAGGTTTAATCAGCCCCAGCATTTT. Protein: CASSFSAARFNQPQHF.

A few counts support this clonotype. The V and J genes are TRBV27 and TRBJ1-2; TRBD1 agrees at 7 bases. This CDR3 region has 19 residues. Germline-derived CDR1 and CDR2 are MNHEY and SMNVEV (reference sequence). The V segment lost 5 bases and the J segment 4 bases; nucleotides outside the gene matches: 22. DNA of the CDR3: TGTGCCAGCAGTCCTCTAGCCCCTTGGAAGGGGGCGATAGTCTATGGCTACACCTTC. It specifies CASSPLAPWKGAIVYGYTF.

This clonotype was counted a single time. The CDR3 does not close with the conserved phenylalanine or tryptophan, likely indicating a read error. The rearrangement joins TRBV7-3 to TRBJ1-1; 8 bases are shared with TRBD1. V lost 3 bases, J lost 0 bases, and 9 bases stayed unmatched. Germline V gives CDR1 SGHTA, CDR2 FQGTGA. The CDR3 contains 17 residues. DNA of the CDR3: TGTGCCAGCAGCTTGCTCTGGGACAGGCCCATGAACACTGAAGCTTTCTTG. It specifies CASSLLWDRPMNTEAFL.

This clonotype has just a few counts. The chain links TRBV5-1 to TRBJ2-7; a possible D gene is TRBD1 (6 bases). V was clipped by 3 bases and J by 3 bases, with 13 bases between them. The CDR3 runs 14 residues. CDR1 and CDR2 (germline): SGHRS, YFSETQ. CDR3 protein: CASSSGQRNYEQYF. CDR3 sequence (DNA): TGCGCCAGCAGCTCCGGACAGAGAAACTACGAGCAGTACTTC.

This clonotype has a handful of counts. This rearrangement joins TRBV12-3 or TRBV12-4 to TRBJ2-7, with D perhaps TRBD1 (7 bases). The CDR3 is 15 amino acids. Deletions cut 6 bases from V and 3 bases from J, with 18 bases between. As DNA, the CDR3 is TGTGCCAGCAGGGCGGGGCTACAGGGGAGCTACGAGCAGTACTTC. It specifies CASRAGLQGSYEQYF.

The chain is built from TRBV2 and TRBJ2-5, with a tentative D call TRBD1 (6 bases). CDR3 size: 13 residues. The V gene's germline CDR1 is SNHLY and CDR2 FYNNEI. V gave up 8 bases and J gave up 5 bases, with 15 bases separating them. CDR3 sequence reads: CASLTGFGETQYF. The CDR3 DNA sequence: TGTGCCAGCCTCACAGGGTTCGGGGAGACCCAGTACTTC.

In regard to this clonotype: The germline gene is not matched at one end of the junction; a read error may be the cause. The rearrangement links TRBV27 to TRBJ2-3, with 8 bases lining up with TRBD1. This CDR3 is 14 amino acids long. Germline V gives CDR1 MNHEY, CDR2 SMNVEV (reference sequence). The CDR3, as DNA: TGTGCCAGCCGCAGACAGGGGAGCACAGATGCGCAGTATTTT. Translated: CASRRQGSTDAQYF.

This chain uses TRBV7-9 with TRBJ2-7, with 7 bases identical to TRBD2. Germline values: CDR1 SEHNR, CDR2 FQNEAQ (reference sequence). Germline trimming cut 1 base from V and 7 bases from J; bases unmatched to any gene: 4. This CDR3 has 13 residues. The CDR3 coding sequence is TGTGCCAGCAGCTTAGAAGGGAGGGCGGAGCAGTACTTC. This sequence encodes CASSLEGRAEQYF.

This clonotype was observed many times. V usage is TRBV4-3 and J usage is TRBJ2-6; no reliable D call. This CDR3 is built from 18 residues. Trimming left V 0 bases short and J 4 bases short, with 16 bases between. CDR1 is LGHNA and CDR2 is YSLEER in the germline V gene. CDR3 DNA sequence: TGCGCCAGCAGCCAAGACAGTCCCACTTCGTGGGGGGCCAACGTCCTGACTTTC. It yields the protein CASSQDSPTSWGANVLTF.

The rearrangement joins TRBV2 to TRBJ1-5; the match to TRBD1 covers 10 bases. The CDR3 covers 19 residues. CDR1 and CDR2 (germline): SNHLY, FYNNEI. With 8 bases clipped from V and 0 bases from J, the junction kept 16 bases outside the gene matches. CDR3 amino acids: CASHGTGDEDRYSNQPQHF. The CDR3 DNA is TGTGCCAGCCACGGGACAGGGGACGAAGATCGATATAGCAATCAGCCCCAGCATTTT.

The chain employs TRBV12-3 or TRBV12-4 and TRBJ2-5; D is tentatively TRBD1 or TRBD2 (5 bases each). Between the trimmed V and J ends, which lost 6 bases and 4 bases, there was a span of 24 bases. The CDR3 runs to 17 residues. This chain's CDR3 is CASSSIGGSPRGETQYF. CDR3 nucleotide sequence: TGTGCCAGCAGCTCCATTGGGGGTTCCCCTAGGGGAGAGACCCAGTACTTC.

This clonotype has a handful of counts. The J gene is TRBJ2-1, the V gene TRBV20-1, with TRBD2 matching 8 bases. Germline V gene lookup returns CDR1 DFQATT and CDR2 SNEGSKA (reference sequence). Unmatched junction bases numbered 2, after V lost 2 bases and J lost 2 bases. CDR3 size: 14 residues. CDR3 sequence: CSARRRGAYNEQFF. CDR3 bases: TGCAGTGCTAGAAGGCGGGGGGCCTACAATGAGCAGTTCTTC.

This clonotype was counted many times. The chain combines TRBV5-1 with TRBJ2-7; 8 bases agree with TRBD1. The J segment lost 5 bases and the V segment lost 1 base, leaving 2 bases of the junction unmatched. The V gene's germline CDR1 is SGHRS and CDR2 YFSETQ. The CDR3 extends over 13 amino acids. The chain's CDR3 is CASSLSTGDEQYF. The CDR3, as DNA: TGCGCCAGCAGCTTGTCGACAGGGGACGAGCAGTACTTC.

This clonotype has ten or more counts. The rearrangement joins TRBV15 to TRBJ1-1, with a weak D call TRBD1 (6 bases). Germline loops: CDR1 LNHNV, CDR2 YYDKDF (reference sequence). Trimming removed 4 bases from V and 6 bases from J, with 15 bases in between. This CDR3 comprises 14 residues. For the CDR3, the DNA is TGTGCCACCAGCACCCAAGGACAGTTGGCTGAAGCTTTCTTT. As protein: CATSTQGQLAEAFF. Supplemented by reference TRBV15 and TRBJ1-1, the full variable domain reads DAMVIQNPRYQVTQFGKPVTLSCSQTLNHNVMYWYQQKSSQAPKLLFHYYDKDFNNEADTPDNFQSRRPNTSFCFLDIRSPGLGDTAMYLCATSTQGQLAEAFFGQGTRLTVV.